The 9 T cell receptor beta chains below were found in one sample sequenced in a study of T cells expressing NK-cell markers. TCRdb processed the 5' RACE reads again and assigns one entry to each CDR3 protein, with no DNA. The sample table sets out 150,000 to 160,000 distinct CDR3 sequences. The source material was blood T cells: a sorted CD56 or NKG2C T cell subset, CD4+ or CD8+ T cells, or bulk PBMC T cells (not recorded which). All receptors derive from a woman aged 45-59 years in good health.

This rearrangement joins TRBV7-9 to TRBJ2-5; the TCRdb D gene call, TRBD2, has no DNA to confirm it. Germline V gives CDR1 SEHNR, CDR2 FQNEAQ (reference sequence). The CDR3 is 15 amino acids. The CDR3 protein is CASRPTSGTQETQYF.

V usage is TRBV7-9 and J usage is TRBJ2-2; TCRdb designates TRBD1, a call that cannot be tested without DNA. The CDR3 runs to 16 residues. CDR1 SEHNR and CDR2 FQNEAQ come from the germline V gene (reference sequence). The CDR3 here is CASSLEDRPTPGELFF.

The gene calls are TRBV3-1 and TRBJ2-1. This CDR3 contains 17 residues. Germline assignment: CDR1 LGHDT and CDR2 YNNKEL (reference sequence). CDR3 residues: CASSQELAGGSYNEQFF.

V usage is TRBV10-2 and J usage is TRBJ1-1; TCRdb indicates TRBD1, and absent DNA this call remains unverified. Germline CDR1 reads WSHSY; CDR2 reads SAAADI. CDR3 length: 17 amino acids. CDR3 residues: CASSERPAGTPGTEAFF.

V usage is TRBV9 and J usage is TRBJ2-3; the TCRdb D gene call, TRBD2, has no DNA to confirm it. The CDR3 runs 15 residues. In germline, CDR1 is SGDLS, CDR2 YYNGEE. This chain's CDR3 is CASRGTTSLADTQYF.

J is TRBJ2-1 and V is TRBV4-1; TCRdb indicates TRBD1, and absent DNA this call remains unverified. Germline V gene lookup returns CDR1 MGHRA and CDR2 YSYEKL. The CDR3 consists of 15 residues. This chain's CDR3 is CASSLRGTGGNEQFF.

The rearrangement links TRBV11-3 to TRBJ2-3; the D gene TCRdb calls, TRBD2, cannot be checked with no DNA. CDR1 and CDR2 (germline): SGHNT, YENEEA. This CDR3 is built from 15 residues. This CDR3 reads CASSLGTINTDTQYF.

V is TRBV27 and J is TRBJ2-3; TCRdb outputs TRBD2, but without DNA this stays unchecked. Germline CDR1 MNHEY, CDR2 SMNVEV (reference sequence). CDR3 length equals 17 residues. CDR3 sequence reads: CASSLAGGGFSTDTQYF.

This rearrangement joins TRBV5-1 to TRBJ2-3; TCRdb's D gene call, TRBD2, goes unchecked for lack of DNA. The CDR3 has 15 residues. Germline CDR1 and CDR2: SGHRS and YFSETQ. The CDR3 region is CASSRTSGGTDTQYF.